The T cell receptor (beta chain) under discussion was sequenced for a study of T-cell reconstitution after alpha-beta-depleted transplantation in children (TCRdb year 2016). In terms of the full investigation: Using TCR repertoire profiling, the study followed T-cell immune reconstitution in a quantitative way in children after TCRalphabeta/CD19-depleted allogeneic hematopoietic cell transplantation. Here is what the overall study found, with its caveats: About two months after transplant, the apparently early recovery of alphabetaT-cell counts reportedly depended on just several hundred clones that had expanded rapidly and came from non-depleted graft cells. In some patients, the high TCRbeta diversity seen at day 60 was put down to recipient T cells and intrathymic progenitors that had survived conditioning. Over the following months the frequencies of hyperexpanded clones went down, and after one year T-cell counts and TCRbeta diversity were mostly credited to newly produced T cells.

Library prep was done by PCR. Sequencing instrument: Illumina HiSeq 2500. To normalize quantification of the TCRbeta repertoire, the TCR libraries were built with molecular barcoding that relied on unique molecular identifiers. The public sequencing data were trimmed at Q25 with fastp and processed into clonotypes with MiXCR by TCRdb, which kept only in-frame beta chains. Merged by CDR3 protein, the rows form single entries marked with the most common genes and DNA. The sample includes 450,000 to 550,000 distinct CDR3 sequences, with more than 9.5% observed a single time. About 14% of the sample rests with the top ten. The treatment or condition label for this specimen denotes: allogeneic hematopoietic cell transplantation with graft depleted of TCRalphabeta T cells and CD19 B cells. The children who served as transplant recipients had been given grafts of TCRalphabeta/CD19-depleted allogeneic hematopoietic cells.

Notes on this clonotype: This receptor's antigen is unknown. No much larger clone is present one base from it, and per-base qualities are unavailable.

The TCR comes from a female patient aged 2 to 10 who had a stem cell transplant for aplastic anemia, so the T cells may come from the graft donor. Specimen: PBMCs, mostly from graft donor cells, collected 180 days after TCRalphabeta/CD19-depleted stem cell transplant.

This receptor carries the CDR3 CASRSRTLGEHIQYF. The bases read TGTGCCAGCAGATCCCGGACGCTAGGAGAGCACATTCAGTACTTC. The chain employs TRBV2 and TRBJ2-4; the D gene is not confidently resolved. From the germline V gene, CDR1 is SNHLY and CDR2 is FYNNEI. V is cut by 6 bases and J by 8 bases, and the space between the germline ends is 20 bases. CDR3 length: 15 amino acids, cysteine to phenylalanine. The kept DNA is CDR3 alone, 45 bases in frame from the first base.